The source of this T cell receptor (beta chain) is a study of T cell repertoires in cytomegalovirus infection. At the level of the study: Epitope selection comprised recently identified HLA-C-restricted CMV epitopes and well-studied HLA-B-restricted CMV epitopes. Both a matching HLA type and CMV infection were indicated by public TCR beta signatures.

V was pared by 5 bases and J by 6 bases, with 13 bases of the junction left unmatched. The CDR3 is 16 residues long. Germline loops: CDR1 LGHDT, CDR2 YNNKEL (reference sequence). General observations from the study: Clonotype analysis showed dominance of the ex vivo response by HLA-C-restricted CMV-specific TCR beta clonotypes.

MiXCR, run by TCRdb on the reads, gives a single entry per CDR3 protein. Among around 300,000 distinct CDR3 sequences listed, around 20% were seen once. Note on this clonotype: Its target is not known.

The rearrangement links TRBV3-1 to TRBJ2-7, with 10 bases fitting TRBD2. Material: cultured PBMCs, obtained from culture after CMV antigen stimulation. The TCR originated in a human donor in good health (CMV status not recorded). Some clones in this sample may be carry-over from other donors' samples. The CDR3 spells CASSDSALAGSGEQYV. The CDR3 region has the DNA TGTGCCAGCAGCGACTCGGCACTAGCGGGATCGGGCGAGCAGTACGTC.